Below, one T cell receptor (beta chain) is given with its context. Its target is unknown. These data are taken from a study of cytomegalovirus exposure and HLA in healthy donors. At the level of the study: As released early, the data held 65 million to 90 million unique TCRs from HLA-typed donors. Study outcomes and limitations: Versus the approximately 700-donor mean, an Asian-associated ancestry cluster reportedly showed fewer N-insertions in a later analysis. Some V segments could not be told apart, so they were left out, TRBV6-2 and TRBV6-3 among them.

This CDR3 region has 12 residues. V shed 4 bases and J 7 bases; nucleotides not matched to a gene: 2. CDR1 and CDR2 from the germline V gene are SGHRS and YFSETQ. PCR involved 60 Vbeta and 13 Jbeta primers. In the study's own analysis: Counted up in a later analysis, unique TCR beta chains came to some 82 million, with around 11 million shared. The table came from immunoSEQ multiplex PCR; TCRdb's copy has only in-frame clones and leaves some out. The V and J calls and clone size are taken from that table; D and trimming were inferred from the DNA. Seen here are under 95,000 clones, 6.5% to 8% observed once, and the top ten hold 2.3%.

The V call is TRBV5-1, the J call TRBJ1-2, with TRBD1 matching over 9 bases. The TCR originated in a man over 45 in good health and CMV-seronegative. Sequenced: PBMCs. Here the CDR3 reads CASSPGQGGYTF. In nucleotides, the CDR3 is TGCGCCAGCAGCCCGGGACAGGGTGGCTACACCTTC.